This T cell receptor beta chain was identified in a study of cytomegalovirus exposure and HLA in healthy donors. The PCR had 60 Vbeta and 13 Jbeta primers. Profiled with immunoSEQ multiplex PCR; TCRdb holds only in-frame clones, not every one. The table counts 96,000 or so clones; 5.5% lies in the top ten. The sample consisted of PBMCs. The clonotype originates from a girl aged 10-17 years in good health and CMV-seropositive.

CDR3 residues: CASSQEQGVNQPQHF. The CDR3, as DNA: TGTGCCAGCAGCCAAGAACAGGGGGTCAATCAGCCCCAGCATTTT. The J gene is TRBJ1-5, the V gene TRBV4-2; 8 bases map to TRBD1. Germline V gene sequence: CDR1 LGHNA, CDR2 YNFKEQ. Trimming cost V 0 bases and J 3 bases; bases outside gene matches: 1. The CDR3 runs 15 residues.